The 15 T cell receptor beta chains presented below share a single source sample, sequenced in a study of OX40 agonist ivuxolimab in advanced cancers. Produced via immunoSEQ multiplex PCR; TCRdb's table is partial and in-frame only. The data contain approximately 100,000 clones, 91% of them singletons. Sequenced here: CD4+ or CD8+ T cells sorted from blood, sampled in a trial of the OX40 agonist ivuxolimab. Source of these receptors: an adult with an advanced solid tumor such as melanoma, head and neck, liver or kidney cancer.

This chain uses TRBV7-2 with TRBJ1-3; D gene uncertain. In germline, CDR1 is SGHTA, CDR2 FQGNSA. The CDR3 runs to 14 residues. V shed 1 base and J shed 0 bases, with 4 bases lying between them. This CDR3 reads CASSLEFSGNTIYF. CDR3 in DNA: TGTGCCAGCAGCTTAGAATTCTCTGGAAACACCATATATTTT.

CDR3 sequence reads: CASSLQLSSSGNTIYF. CDR3 nucleotide sequence: TGTGCCAGCAGCTTACAACTCTCGAGCTCTGGAAACACCATATATTTT. The J gene is TRBJ1-3, the V gene TRBV7-6; no definite D call. The CDR3 consists of 16 residues. Germline assignment: CDR1 SGHVS and CDR2 FNYEAQ. Deletions cut 2 bases from V and 0 bases from J, with 11 bases between.

The rearrangement joins TRBV6-6 to TRBJ2-7; D is possibly TRBD2 (5 bases). There are 15 residues in the CDR3. Germline loops: CDR1 MNHNY, CDR2 SVGAGI (reference sequence). The germline V and J ends were trimmed by 4 bases and 4 bases, with 17 bases remaining between them. CDR3 coding DNA: TGTGCCAGCAGTTTCGACCGAGACCGGGGTTACGAGCAGTACTTC. It encodes CASSFDRDRGYEQYF.

V usage is TRBV5-1 and J usage is TRBJ2-3; no reliable D call. V lost 0 bases to trimming and J lost 4 bases, with 12 bases between them. The CDR3 has 15 amino acids. Germline loops: CDR1 SGHRS, CDR2 YFSETQ. The CDR3 region is CASSLAGQVADTQYF. In DNA, the CDR3 is TGCGCCAGCAGCTTGGCCGGCCAGGTTGCAGATACGCAGTATTTT.

The chain has TRBV11-3 and TRBJ2-1; 12 bases line up with TRBD2. The CDR3 sequence is 15 residues long. Germline-derived CDR1 and CDR2 are SGHNT and YENEEA. The V and J ends lost 3 bases and 7 bases, in that order; junction bases with no gene match: 4. The CDR3 reads CASSFGLAGLNEQFF. The DNA of the CDR3 is TGTGCCAGCAGCTTCGGACTAGCGGGGTTGAATGAGCAGTTCTTC.

CDR3 DNA sequence: TGTGCCAGCAGCTTGGTCGACAGTAGCGTGAACACTGAAGCTTTCTTT. Its protein product is CASSLVDSSVNTEAFF. The J gene is TRBJ1-1, the V gene TRBV5-4; weak D call: TRBD1 (5 bases). The CDR3 runs 16 residues. V was trimmed by 0 bases and J by 0 bases, leaving 12 bases between them. Germline values: CDR1 SGHNT, CDR2 YYREEE (reference sequence).

This clone has just one count. The chain combines TRBV15 with TRBJ2-7, with a weak D call TRBD1 (6 bases). This CDR3 is built from 14 residues. Germline V gene sequence: CDR1 LNHNV, CDR2 YYDKDF (reference sequence). V gave up 3 bases and J gave up 2 bases, with 11 bases separating them. CDR3 coding DNA: TGTGCCACCAGCAGGTCGACAGGACCCTACGAGCAGTACTTC. Protein: CATSRSTGPYEQYF.

V usage is TRBV7-2 and J usage is TRBJ2-3; TRBD1 might be the D (6 bases). The CDR3 contains 15 residues. Germline CDR1 reads SGHTA; CDR2 reads FQGNSA. The germline V and J ends were trimmed by 5 bases and 0 bases, with 12 bases remaining between them. The CDR3 protein is CASSLGQISTDTQYF. CDR3 bases: TGTGCCAGCAGCCTTGGACAGATTAGCACAGATACGCAGTATTTT.

The V and J genes are TRBV7-2 and TRBJ2-5; 15 nucleotides match TRBD2. V was pared by 1 base and J by 1 base, with 4 bases of the junction left unmatched. The CDR3 is made up of 18 amino acids. The germline V gene has CDR1 SGHTA and CDR2 FQGNSA. The CDR3 loop reads CASSLGRTSGRAQETQYF. For the CDR3, the DNA is TGTGCCAGCAGCTTAGGGAGGACTAGCGGGAGGGCCCAAGAGACCCAGTACTTC.

The gene calls are TRBV5-4 and TRBJ2-3; D gene ambiguous. CDR1 is SGHNT and CDR2 is YYREEE in the germline V gene (reference sequence). The length of the CDR3 is 16 residues. V dropped 0 bases and J dropped 2 bases, with 13 bases sitting between them. DNA for the CDR3: TGTGCCAGCAGCTTGGGCGCAGGCTCAACCACAGATACGCAGTATTTT. Translating it yields CASSLGAGSTTDTQYF.

The chain recombines TRBV7-2 with TRBJ1-5; tentative D call: TRBD1 (5 bases). There are 16 residues in the CDR3. Per germline, CDR1 SGHTA and CDR2 FQGNSA. The V end was cut by 5 bases, the J end by 3 bases, with 17 bases between. The CDR3 region is CASSPRVGVDNQPQHF. In DNA form, the CDR3 reads TGTGCCAGCAGCCCCCGAGTGGGGGTGGACAATCAGCCCCAGCATTTT.

The chain employs TRBV5-4 and TRBJ2-5, with D possibly matching TRBD2 (6 bases). Germline CDR1 is SGHNT and CDR2 is YYREEE (reference sequence). The CDR3 is 13 amino acids. The V gene lost 4 bases and the J gene lost 7 bases, with 14 bases spanning the gap. The DNA for the CDR3 is TGTGCCAGCAGCCCCGGGACTCCCGGGACCCAGTACTTC. This encodes CASSPGTPGTQYF.

V and J are TRBV6-1 and TRBJ1-1; unclear D gene. The V end lost 4 bases, the J end lost 5 bases, and 11 bases lay between the germline ends. This CDR3 contains 13 residues. Germline V gene sequence: CDR1 MNHNS, CDR2 SASEGT. In DNA form, the CDR3 reads TGTGCCAGCAGTGTCCGAAGAGGGACTGAAGCTTTCTTT. Translating gives CASSVRRGTEAFF.

The chain joins TRBV28 to TRBJ2-2, with D perhaps matching TRBD2 (5 bases). V was cut by 6 bases and J by 0 bases, with 8 bases left in between. Germline V lookup: CDR1 MDHEN, CDR2 SYDVKM. There are 14 residues in the CDR3. As DNA, the CDR3 is TGTGCCAGCAGGAGACTATCGAACACCGGGGAGCTGTTTTTT. This translates into CASRRLSNTGELFF.

J is TRBJ2-1 and V is TRBV29-1; D might be TRBD2 (6 bases). Germline values: CDR1 SQVTM, CDR2 ANQGSEA. This CDR3 has 15 amino acids. The germline V and J ends were trimmed by 4 bases and 4 bases, with 17 bases remaining between them. Here the CDR3 reads CSVVYQEGIYNEQFF. As DNA, the CDR3 is TGCAGCGTTGTCTACCAGGAGGGGATTTACAATGAGCAGTTCTTC.